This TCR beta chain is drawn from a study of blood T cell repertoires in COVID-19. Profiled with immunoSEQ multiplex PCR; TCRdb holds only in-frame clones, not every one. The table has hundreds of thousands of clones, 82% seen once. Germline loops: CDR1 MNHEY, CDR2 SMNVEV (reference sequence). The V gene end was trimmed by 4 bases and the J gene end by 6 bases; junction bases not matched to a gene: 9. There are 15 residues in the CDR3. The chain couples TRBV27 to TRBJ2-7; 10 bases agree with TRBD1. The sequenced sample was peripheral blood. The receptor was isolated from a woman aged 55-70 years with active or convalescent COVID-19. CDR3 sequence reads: CASSSPGQGMLEQYF. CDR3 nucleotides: TGTGCCAGCAGTTCTCCGGGACAGGGGATGCTCGAGCAGTACTTC.